A selection of T cell receptor beta chains follows, all from one sample in a study of blood T cell repertoires in COVID-19. Sequencing used immunoSEQ multiplex PCR; TCRdb keeps in-frame clones, though not all of them. The sample lists 140,000 to 150,000 clones, approximately 92% seen once, with approximately 2.8% in the top ten. Sequenced: peripheral blood. These receptors were taken from a woman aged 60 to 75 with active COVID-19. CDR3s include the opening cysteine and the closing phenylalanine or tryptophan. Each record gives: clone size, V gene, D gene, J gene, CDR3 DNA, CDR3 protein. D genes are given only for firm matches. Rows give clone size only sometimes, using once, few, many, or a class for an expanded clone.

>NA|TRBV9|NA|TRBJ2-2
TGTGCCAGCAGCGTATCCCCCGAACTAGTCGGGTCCGGGGAGCTGTTTTTT
CASSVSPELVGSGELFF
>NA|TRBV7-9|NA|TRBJ2-1
TGTGCCAGCAGCAGCAGGGGGTCTAGCGGGTACAATGAGCAGTTCTTC
CASSSRGSSGYNEQFF
>few|TRBV27|TRBD2|TRBJ2-7
TGTGCCAGCAGTTTAGGGACTAGCGGGATCTACGAGCAGTACTTC
CASSLGTSGIYEQYF
>NA|TRBV5-1|TRBD2|TRBJ2-5
TGCGCCAGCAGCTTGGCCCTAGCGGGAGTGGGGGGCCAAGAGACCCAGTACTTC
CASSLALAGVGGQETQYF
>NA|TRBV27|TRBD2|TRBJ2-7
TGTGCCAGCAGTTTCCGAAGCGGGACGGGTTCGTACGAGCAGTACTTC
CASSFRSGTGSYEQYF
>NA|TRBV29-1|NA|TRBJ2-5
TGCAGCGTTCATGGAACAGGGAGGGAGATTGAGACCCAGTACTTC
CSVHGTGREIETQYF
>NA|TRBV21-1|NA|TRBJ2-7
TGTGCCAGCGCCCGGCTCCGGGACAGGGTTAAGGAGCAGTACTTC
CASARLRDRVKEQYF
>NA|TRBV28|NA|TRBJ1-3
TGTGCCAGCAGTCTACAGGGCTCTGGAAACACCATATATTTT
CASSLQGSGNTIYF
>NA|TRBV7-8|NA|TRBJ2-7
TGTGCCAGCAGCGACGGACAAGGGGCTAACTACGAGCAGTACTTC
CASSDGQGANYEQYF
>NA|TRBV7-2|TRBD2|TRBJ2-5
TGTGCCAGCAGCCCGAGGACTAGCCGTGTTAAGTACTTC
CASSPRTSRVKYF
>NA|TRBV30|TRBD2|TRBJ2-5
TGTGCCTGGAGCCTAGGACTAGCGGGAGGCGGCCGGGAGACCCAGTACTTC
CAWSLGLAGGGRETQYF
>NA|TRBV5-4|TRBD2|TRBJ2-1
TGTGCCAGCAGCTTGGTTAGCGGGACCTACAATGAGCAGTTCTTC
CASSLVSGTYNEQFF
>NA|TRBV27|TRBD2|TRBJ2-1
TGTGCCAGCACCGGACTAGCGCCCTACAATGAGCAGTTCTTC
CASTGLAPYNEQFF
>NA|TRBV5-4|NA|TRBJ2-2
TGTGCCAGCAGCTTGGCCAGGGGAGTCACCGGGGAGCTGTTTTTT
CASSLARGVTGELFF
>once|TRBV9|TRBD2|TRBJ2-3
TGTGCCAGCAGCCTCCGACTAGCGGGAGGAGATACGCAGTATTTT
CASSLRLAGGDTQYF
>NA|TRBV10-3|NA|TRBJ2-7
TGTGCCATCAGTCCCAACTCACGTGAGCAGTACTTC
CAISPNSREQYF
>NA|TRBV30|TRBD1|TRBJ2-5
TGTGCCTGGAGTACAGGGGGAGAGGGGACCCAGTACTTC
CAWSTGGEGTQYF
>NA|TRBV6-2/TRBV6-3|NA|TRBJ1-1
TGTGCCAGCAGTTACACCACGGGGGTTCTTGCTAGGGACACTGAAGCTTTCTTT
CASSYTTGVLARDTEAFF
>NA|TRBV19|NA|TRBJ1-1
TGTGCCAGTACCCGATCGCTGGACAGTTTGAACACTGAAGCTTTCTTT
CASTRSLDSLNTEAFF
>NA|TRBV28|TRBD2|TRBJ2-1
TGTGCCAGCAGTTTAGGGCTAGCGGGAGGCCGATCCTACAATGAGCAGTTCTTC
CASSLGLAGGRSYNEQFF
>NA|TRBV6-5|NA|TRBJ2-7
TGTGCCAGCAGTTACAGGGCATTAGCCGGAGGCGAGCAGTACTTC
CASSYRALAGGEQYF
>NA|TRBV7-3|TRBD2|TRBJ2-3
TGTGCCAGCAGCTTAGTTTCTAGCGGAAGGGGACCAGATACGCAGTATTTT
CASSLVSSGRGPDTQYF
>NA|TRBV27|NA|TRBJ2-4
TGTGCCAGCAGAGACCTAGGACAGAACAAAAACATTCAGTACTTC
CASRDLGQNKNIQYF
>NA|TRBV11-2|NA|TRBJ1-1
TGTGCCAGCAGCCCGCGATGGGGGGGGGACACTGAAGCTTTCTTT
CASSPRWGGDTEAFF
>NA|TRBV10-3|TRBD1|TRBJ2-2
TGTGCCATCAGTGAGAAGGGACAGGGAAGGTGGACCGGGGAGCTGTTTTTT
CAISEKGQGRWTGELFF
>NA|TRBV19|NA|TRBJ1-1
TGTGCCAGTAAGACAGGGAACACTGAAGCTTTCTTT
CASKTGNTEAFF
>NA|TRBV5-1|TRBD2|TRBJ2-7
TGCGCCAGCAGCTTGGGGGCTAGCGGGAGCTACGAGCAGTACTTC
CASSLGASGSYEQYF
>few|TRBV7-8|NA|TRBJ2-2
TGTGCCAGCAGCTTCCCTATTGGGGGCGGGCCGGTTGCTTTGACCGGGGAGCTGTTTTTT
CASSFPIGGGPVALTGELFF
>NA|TRBV18|NA|TRBJ1-1
TGTGCCAGCTCACCCCAGGGGCAGGTCACTGAAGCTTTCTTT
CASSPQGQVTEAFF
>NA|TRBV19|TRBD1|TRBJ1-1
TGTGCCAGTAGTCAGGGGGGAGCGAACACTGAAGCTTTCTTT
CASSQGGANTEAFF
>NA|TRBV7-8|TRBD1|TRBJ2-7
TGTGCCAGCAGCCTAGGGACAGGATCCCGCGAGCAGTACTTC
CASSLGTGSREQYF
>NA|TRBV28|TRBD1|TRBJ2-7
TGTGCCAGCAGCCCTACTTCCGGGACAGCCTACGAGCAGTACTTC
CASSPTSGTAYEQYF
>NA|TRBV28|NA|TRBJ2-7
TGTGCCAGCAGTTTATCCCATGGGCCCTACGAGCAGTACTTC
CASSLSHGPYEQYF
>few|TRBV28|NA|TRBJ1-4
TGTGCCAGCAGTTTCCTTAATGAAAAACTGTTTTTT
CASSFLNEKLFF
>NA|TRBV28|NA|TRBJ1-5
TGTGCCAGCAGTTTATTCGTTGGGGGGGCGAGGGCCCAGCATTTT
CASSLFVGGARAQHF
>NA|TRBV9|TRBD1|TRBJ1-4
TGTGCCAGCAGCGTAGGCACCGGGACAGGGGATGAAAAACTGTTTTTT
CASSVGTGTGDEKLFF
>NA|TRBV4-3|NA|TRBJ2-7
TGCGCCAGCAGCCAAGGGCGGGGCCCTTCCTACGAGCAGTACTTC
CASSQGRGPSYEQYF
>NA|TRBV6-5|TRBD1|TRBJ2-5
TGTGCCAGCAGTTATAATCCGACAGGGGGCGCGGAGACCCAGTACTTC
CASSYNPTGGAETQYF
>NA|TRBV6-5|TRBD1|TRBJ1-6
TGTGCCAGCAGTTACTCCCGGACAGGGCAATCACCCCTCCACTTT
CASSYSRTGQSPLHF
>NA|TRBV7-6|NA|TRBJ2-5
TGTGCCAGCAGCCCATTAGGGGCAGGAGGGGAGACCCAGTACTTC
CASSPLGAGGETQYF
>NA|TRBV18|NA|TRBJ2-3
TGTGCCAGCTCACCACCCCCCAGGGGCACAGATACGCAGTATTTT
CASSPPPRGTDTQYF
>once|TRBV5-6|TRBD1|TRBJ2-4
TGTGCCAGCAGTCAACAAGGGGGCGTGCCCCCCAAAAACATTCAGTACTTC
CASSQQGGVPPKNIQYF
>NA|TRBV18|TRBD1|TRBJ1-6
TGTGCCAGCTCGCCCGACAGGGATTCACCCCTCCACTTT
CASSPDRDSPLHF
>NA|TRBV7-2|NA|TRBJ1-5
TGTGCCAGCAGCTTTGGTTCAGTCAATCAGCCCCAGCATTTT
CASSFGSVNQPQHF
>NA|TRBV10-3|TRBD2|TRBJ2-1
TGTGCCATCAGTGAGGGGCGGGAGGGCCAGTTCTTC
CAISEGREGQFF
>NA|TRBV5-6|NA|TRBJ1-1
TGTGCCAGCAGCTTGGCCCAGGGTTGGGGAGCTTTCTTT
CASSLAQGWGAFF
>NA|TRBV4-3|TRBD1|TRBJ1-3
TGCGCCAGCAGCCAAGCGAGACAGGGTGGGGGAAACACCATATATTTT
CASSQARQGGGNTIYF
>NA|TRBV30|TRBD1|TRBJ1-3
TGTGCCTGGAGTGGGGACAGGAAAAACACCATATATTTT
CAWSGDRKNTIYF
>few|TRBV9|TRBD2|TRBJ2-2
TGTGCCAGCAGCGTAGTTAGCGGGAGAACCACCGGGGAGCTGTTTTTT
CASSVVSGRTTGELFF
>NA|TRBV19|TRBD2|TRBJ2-7
TGTGCCAGTAGTATATCGGGGGGTCTCTACGAGCAGTACTTC
CASSISGGLYEQYF
>NA|TRBV12-5|TRBD1|TRBJ2-5
TGTGCTAGTGGTACCGGGACAGGGATTGGAGAGACCCAGTACTTC
CASGTGTGIGETQYF
>NA|TRBV7-2|NA|TRBJ2-1
TGTGCCAGCAGCTTACTAGCGACTCCCCCAAATGAGCAGTTCTTC
CASSLLATPPNEQFF